Listed below are T cell receptor beta chains from one sample, sequenced in a study of T-cell reconstitution after alpha-beta-depleted transplantation in children. Via MiXCR, TCRdb re-called the PCR reads, giving one row per CDR3 protein. The sample consists of around 94,000 distinct CDR3 sequences, 7% to 8% of them appearing once. The sample in question was PBMCs, obtained before TCRalphabeta/CD19-depleted stem cell transplant. The receptors here all came from a boy younger than 10 with acute lymphoblastic leukemia, due to receive a stem cell transplant. The CDR3 runs from the conserved cysteine through the conserved F or W. Each record gives: clone size, J gene, V gene, CDR3 length, CDR3 protein. Clone size is not always given. Where it is, it says once, few, many or a class for expanded clones.

size: few; J: TRBJ2-7; V: TRBV6-2/TRBV6-3; length: 16; CDR3: CASSYSSLPLSYEQYF
size: many; J: TRBJ1-2; V: TRBV7-2; length: 13; CDR3: CASIGQGARGYTF
size: many; J: TRBJ1-2; V: TRBV10-3; length: 15; CDR3: CAISLYRGTGYGYTF
size: many; J: TRBJ2-2; V: TRBV7-8; length: 17; CDR3: CASTTPRRGANTGELFF
size: .; J: TRBJ1-6; V: TRBV3-1; length: 12; CDR3: CASSPTSSPLHF
size: few; J: TRBJ2-7; V: TRBV6-6; length: 13; CDR3: CASTAEGRSEQYF
size: few; J: TRBJ2-7; V: TRBV5-1; length: 14; CDR3: CASSPGQVWMEQYF
size: many; J: TRBJ2-3; V: TRBV7-2; length: 17; CDR3: CASSLAGLAGHTDTQYF
size: .; J: TRBJ1-5; V: TRBV15; length: 15; CDR3: CATSRVRGHNQPQHF
size: many; J: TRBJ1-5; V: TRBV4-1; length: 16; CDR3: CASSQGDLGGNQPQHF
size: .; J: TRBJ2-5; V: TRBV20-1; length: 14; CDR3: CSARDWGNQETQYF
size: few; J: TRBJ2-5; V: TRBV29-1; length: 13; CDR3: CSVERLRGETQYF
size: few; J: TRBJ2-3; V: TRBV7-8; length: 14; CDR3: CASSAGTTTDTQYF
size: .; J: TRBJ1-6; V: TRBV5-1; length: 14; CDR3: CASSLDQSNSPLHF
size: many; J: TRBJ1-3; V: TRBV5-1; length: 15; CDR3: CASSLAEPSGNTIYF
size: .; J: TRBJ1-4; V: TRBV3-1; length: 15; CDR3: CASSLRRQGGEKLFF
size: few; J: TRBJ2-3; V: TRBV29-1; length: 17; CDR3: CSVERGGLAGAVDTQYF
size: many; J: TRBJ2-4; V: TRBV27; length: 9; CDR3: CASNDIQYF
size: many; J: TRBJ1-2; V: TRBV5-1; length: 16; CDR3: CASSLGTQGRTYGYTF
size: many; J: TRBJ2-2; V: TRBV3-1; length: 16; CDR3: CASSQAGGAVTGELFF
size: .; J: TRBJ2-1; V: TRBV20-1; length: 14; CDR3: CSAFTSGGRDEQFF
size: few; J: TRBJ2-2; V: TRBV25-1; length: 14; CDR3: CASSAPLLTGELFF
size: many; J: TRBJ2-1; V: TRBV12-5; length: 13; CDR3: CASSLAGANEQFF
size: .; J: TRBJ1-5; V: TRBV12-5; length: 13; CDR3: CASPSTGVQPQHF
size: many; J: TRBJ1-1; V: TRBV5-4; length: 15; CDR3: CASSLVELRNTEAFF
size: few; J: TRBJ2-5; V: TRBV7-2; length: 15; CDR3: CASNPGLAGQETQYF